A single sample is the source of the 10 T cell receptor beta chains below, sequenced in a study of cytomegalovirus exposure and HLA in healthy donors. Profiled with immunoSEQ multiplex PCR; TCRdb holds only in-frame clones, not every one. This repertoire shows roughly 90,000 clones, 80% to 95% found once; its top ten account for approximately 1%. Sequencing was performed on PBMCs. These receptors came from a woman aged 25 to 39 in good health and CMV-seropositive.

The chain couples TRBV28 to TRBJ2-7; possibly TRBD1 for D (7 bases). V was trimmed by 10 bases and J by 3 bases, leaving 25 bases between them. This CDR3 region has 16 residues. The germline V gene has CDR1 MDHEN and CDR2 SYDVKM. Here the CDR3 DNA reads TGTGCCATCGGGGGCCGGACAGGCCGCTCGGACTACGAGCAGTACTTC. Translation: CAIGGRTGRSDYEQYF.

The gene calls are TRBV11-2 and TRBJ1-2, with 9 nucleotides matching TRBD1. Looked up from germline, CDR1 is SGHAT and CDR2 is FQNNGV. V was clipped by 5 bases and J by 5 bases; unmatched bases: 6. This CDR3 region has 14 residues. The CDR3 sequence is CASSRDRVGYGYTF. The CDR3 nucleotides read TGTGCCAGCAGCCGGGACAGGGTAGGGTATGGCTACACCTTC.

V gene TRBV5-6 combines with J gene TRBJ2-7; D perhaps matches TRBD2 (6 bases). The germline gives CDR1 SGHDT, CDR2 YYEEEE. V gave up 4 bases and J gave up 6 bases, with 17 bases separating them. This CDR3 has 14 residues. CDR3 DNA sequence: TGTGCCAGCAGCCCCGCGGGACCCCCCCTCGAGCAGTACTTC. This translates into CASSPAGPPLEQYF.

The chain employs TRBV4-3 and TRBJ2-1; 7 bases line up with TRBD2. Per germline, CDR1 LGHNA and CDR2 YSLEER. Trimming cost V 4 bases and J 7 bases; bases outside gene matches: 7. The CDR3 runs 14 residues. In DNA form, the CDR3 reads TGCGCCAGCAGCCCCAGCGGGATTCCGAATGAGCAGTTCTTC. Amino acids: CASSPSGIPNEQFF.

This rearrangement joins TRBV19 to TRBJ2-2, with D unresolved. Germline values: CDR1 LNHDA, CDR2 SQIVND (reference sequence). V dropped 11 bases and J dropped 6 bases, with 13 bases sitting between them. The CDR3 is made up of 12 amino acids. In DNA form, the CDR3 reads TGTGCCGCCTCGGTTTGGTCCGGGGAGCTGTTTTTT. Translation gives CAASVWSGELFF.

The chain links TRBV19 to TRBJ2-1; TRBD2 might be the D (6 bases). The CDR3 runs 17 residues. CDR1 and CDR2 from the germline V gene are LNHDA and SQIVND (reference sequence). Trimming cost V 0 bases and J 6 bases, with 18 bases left between them. The DNA for the CDR3 is TGTGCCAGTAGTATAGATCCTCCCCCCCGGGGGACCAATGAGCAGTTCTTC. This translates into CASSIDPPPRGTNEQFF.

This sequence joins TRBV6-5 and TRBJ2-7; TRBD2 might be the D (5 bases). Trimming removed 2 bases at V and 0 bases at J, with 11 bases between. This CDR3 has 15 amino acids. Germline V gene data show CDR1 as MNHEY and CDR2 as SVGAGI. For the CDR3, the DNA is TGTGCCAGCAGTTACGATTGGGAGAGCTCCTACGAGCAGTACTTC. Translated, it gives CASSYDWESSYEQYF.

This rearrangement joins TRBV7-8 to TRBJ2-5, with D perhaps matching TRBD1 (6 bases). CDR1 and CDR2 from the germline V gene are SGHVS and FQNEAQ. The CDR3 has 16 amino acids. The V and J ends lost 1 base and 4 bases respectively, with 16 bases between them. The CDR3, as DNA: TGTGCCAGCAGCTTAGTAACAGGGCGCGGGTTAGAGACCCAGTACTTC. The encoded protein is CASSLVTGRGLETQYF.

The chain couples TRBV6-6 to TRBJ1-5; unclear D gene. The CDR3 is made up of 13 amino acids. CDR1 and CDR2 from the germline V gene are MNHNY and SVGAGI (reference sequence). Trimming took off 5 bases at V and 4 bases at J, with 9 bases between the two ends. Here the CDR3 DNA reads TGTGCCAGCAGTGCTCGAGGAAATCAGCCCCAGCATTTT. Its protein product is CASSARGNQPQHF.

This rearrangement joins TRBV5-5 to TRBJ2-3; 7 nucleotides match TRBD1. In germline, CDR1 is SGHKS, CDR2 YYEKEE (reference sequence). With 4 bases clipped from V and 0 bases from J, the junction kept 2 bases outside the gene matches. This CDR3 spans 14 amino acids. This CDR3 reads CASSLTGSTDTQYF. The CDR3 nucleotides are TGTGCCAGCAGCCTGACAGGGAGCACAGATACGCAGTATTTT.